This TCR beta chain stems from a study of cytomegalovirus exposure and HLA in healthy donors. Regarding this clone: The antigen is unknown.

Overall study results and limits: A later examination showed that TCR association rates differed by HLA locus, with DRB1 most and HLA-C fewest.

The CDR3 consists of 13 residues. The V gene lost 10 bases and the J gene lost 3 bases, with 15 bases spanning the gap. CDR1 is MNHNS, CDR2 SASEGT, per germline. Primers: 60 Vbeta forward and 13 Jbeta reverse. Using immunoSEQ multiplex PCR, the repertoire was profiled, and TCRdb retains in-frame clones only, with some absent. The data hold roughly 190,000 clones, with 80% to 85% observed a single time. This receptor was obtained from a woman in her late teens or twenties in good health and CMV-seronegative. The chain joins TRBV6-1 to TRBJ1-1, with D possibly being TRBD1 (6 bases). What was sequenced was PBMCs. CDR3 nucleotide sequence: TGTGCCACACAGGGTTTCGGGGACACTGAAGCTTTCTTT. Translation: CATQGFGDTEAFF.